The 21 T cell receptor beta chains below were found in one sample sequenced in a study of vaccination and CD4 T cells after COVID-19. Treatment denoted: roughly 10-day PBMC culture with coronavirus spike peptide pools or control peptides (ViraFEST assay). The Oncomine TCR Beta short-read assay was applied to DNA of cultured CD4+ T cells. TCRdb reprocessed the PCR reads via MiXCR and lists one record per CDR3 protein. The sample has some 18,000 distinct CDR3 sequences; approximately 49% are singletons. Antigens for these TCRs are unknown. Specimen: CD4+ T cells from blood, cultured in vitro. These TCRs come from a human donor who had recovered from COVID-19.

V is TRBV2 and J is TRBJ1-5, with D perhaps matching TRBD1 (6 bases). Germline V lookup: CDR1 SNHLY, CDR2 FYNNEI. V dropped 3 bases and J dropped 7 bases, with 13 bases sitting between them. The CDR3 extends over 14 amino acids. The CDR3 sequence: CASSEYREGQPQHF. Here the CDR3 DNA reads TGTGCCAGCAGTGAGTACAGGGAAGGCCAGCCCCAGCATTTT.

This clonotype was seen a single time. The rearrangement links TRBV10-3 to TRBJ2-1; TRBD1 matches 8 bases. The V and J ends lost 6 bases and 12 bases, in that order; junction bases with no gene match: 4. Germline V gene data show CDR1 as ENHRY and CDR2 as SYGVKD. This CDR3 has 11 amino acids. The CDR3 is CAISGDRGQFF. CDR3 coding DNA: TGTGCCATCAGCGGAGACAGGGGGCAGTTCTTC.

J is TRBJ1-2 and V is TRBV5-4, with a tentative D call TRBD1 (6 bases). This CDR3 has 13 residues. Per the germline V gene, CDR1 is SGHNT and CDR2 is YYREEE (reference sequence). The V gene lost 4 bases and the J gene lost 3 bases, with 10 bases spanning the gap. The CDR3 bases are TGTGCCAGCAGCCCACAGGGATACTATGGCTACACCTTC. This encodes CASSPQGYYGYTF.

The chain couples TRBV11-2 to TRBJ2-3; D possibly corresponds to TRBD1 (6 bases). The germline V gene encodes CDR1 SGHAT and CDR2 FQNNGV. The CDR3 extends over 15 amino acids. V lost 0 bases to trimming and J lost 2 bases, with 9 bases between them. The CDR3 reads CASSLERDITDTQYF. In DNA form, the CDR3 reads TGTGCCAGCAGCTTAGAACGGGACATCACAGATACGCAGTATTTT.

This sequence joins TRBV7-9 and TRBJ2-7, with TRBD2 as a possible D gene (6 bases). V was clipped by 5 bases and J by 6 bases, with 14 bases between them. CDR1 is SEHNR, CDR2 FQNEAQ, per germline (reference sequence). The CDR3 length is 13 residues. This CDR3 is CASSLNLGGEQYF. DNA of the CDR3: TGTGCCAGCAGCCTAAATTTGGGAGGCGAGCAGTACTTC. Full variable domain (missing parts from reference TRBV7-9 and TRBJ2-7): DTGVSQNPRHKITKRGQNVTFRCDPISEHNRLYWYRQTLGQGPEFLTYFQNEAQLEKSRLLSDRFSAERPKGSFSTLEIQRTEQGDSAMYLCASSLNLGGEQYFGPGTRLTVT.

The chain combines TRBV4-3 with TRBJ2-3; TRBD2 aligns across 9 bases. Germline V lookup: CDR1 LGHNA, CDR2 YSLEER. V trimming: 0 bases; J trimming: 4 bases; junction bases outside the gene matches: 14. The length of the CDR3 is 19 residues. CDR3 amino acids: CASSQDRSLSGGGADTQYF. CDR3 nucleotide sequence: TGCGCCAGCAGCCAAGATCGGTCCCTTAGCGGGGGCGGGGCAGATACGCAGTATTTT.

The J gene is TRBJ2-7, the V gene TRBV2; TRBD2 aligns across 10 bases. Germline values: CDR1 SNHLY, CDR2 FYNNEI. The CDR3 contains 15 residues. J lost 2 bases, V lost 3 bases, and 4 bases had no gene match. In nucleotides, the CDR3 is TGTGCCAGCAGTGACTTAGGACTAGCGGCCTACGAGCAGTACTTC. This translates into CASSDLGLAAYEQYF.

The chain has TRBV6-2 or TRBV6-3 and TRBJ2-7, with D perhaps matching TRBD1 or TRBD2 (5 bases each). The germline gives CDR1 MNHEY, CDR2 SVGEGT. Trimming stripped 6 bases from V and 2 bases from J, with 14 bases between. The CDR3 length is 14 residues. The CDR3 coding sequence is TGTGCCAGCAGGGACTTAAGGGGTACCTACGAGCAGTACTTC. This encodes CASRDLRGTYEQYF.

The chain carries TRBV27 and TRBJ2-2; 11 bases are shared with TRBD2. The CDR3 contains 15 residues. Germline V gives CDR1 MNHEY, CDR2 SMNVEV (reference sequence). After removal of 5 bases from V and 3 bases from J, the junction contained 2 bases not matched to a gene. The CDR3 nucleotides are TGTGCCAGCAGTCCACTAGCGGGAGACACCGGGGAGCTGTTTTTT. It encodes CASSPLAGDTGELFF.

V gene TRBV20-1 combines with J gene TRBJ1-5; TRBD1 might be the D (6 bases). Per germline, CDR1 DFQATT and CDR2 SNEGSKA (reference sequence). V dropped 6 bases and J dropped 0 bases, with 18 bases sitting between them. The CDR3 contains 16 residues. CDR3 protein: CSALLGGAFSNQPQHF. Written as DNA, the CDR3 is TGCAGTGCGTTATTAGGGGGGGCCTTTAGCAATCAGCCCCAGCATTTT.

The chain joins TRBV27 to TRBJ1-6, with D possibly matching TRBD1 (6 bases). V lost 6 bases, J lost 10 bases, and 16 bases lay in between. The germline V gene has CDR1 MNHEY and CDR2 SMNVEV (reference sequence). This CDR3 has 14 residues. The CDR3 sequence is CASSRSGVGSPLHF. The DNA for the CDR3 is TGTGCCAGCAGCCGATCAGGGGTGGGATCACCCCTCCACTTT.

A few counts support this clonotype. V and J are TRBV28 and TRBJ1-2; D is ambiguous. Trimming removed 1 base from V and 3 bases from J, with 9 bases in between. This CDR3 is built from 14 residues. CDR1 and CDR2 from the germline V gene are MDHEN and SYDVKM. CDR3 in amino acids: CASSLYEQDYGYTF. CDR3 DNA: TGTGCCAGCAGTTTATACGAGCAGGACTATGGCTACACCTTC.

The chain combines TRBV2 with TRBJ2-6; D is unclear. This CDR3 contains 15 residues. Per the germline V gene, CDR1 is SNHLY and CDR2 is FYNNEI. The V end was cut by 6 bases, the J end by 0 bases, with 9 bases between. In DNA, the CDR3 is TGTGCCAGCAGAAGAGGACGCTCTGGGGCCAACGTCCTGACTTTC. Translation: CASRRGRSGANVLTF. Full variable domain (missing parts from reference TRBV2 and TRBJ2-6): EPEVTQTPSHQVTQMGQEVILRCVPISNHLYFYWYRQILGQKVEFLVSFYNNEISEKSEIFDDQFSVERPDGSNFTLKIRSTKLEDSAMYFCASRRGRSGANVLTFGAGSRLTVL.

DNA for the CDR3: TGTGCCTGGAGAGGGGCAGGGGGCATCTATAATTCACCCCTCCACTTT. It specifies CAWRGAGGIYNSPLHF. This chain connects TRBV30 to TRBJ1-6, with TRBD1 matching over 8 bases. Per germline, CDR1 GTSNPN and CDR2 SVGIG (reference sequence). V was pared by 3 bases and J by 3 bases, with 7 bases of the junction left unmatched. The CDR3 extends over 16 amino acids.

V gene TRBV20-1 combines with J gene TRBJ2-1; the match to TRBD2 covers 7 bases. The V gene end was trimmed by 2 bases and the J gene end by 7 bases; junction bases not matched to a gene: 5. CDR3 length: 13 amino acids. The germline V gene has CDR1 DFQATT and CDR2 SNEGSKA (reference sequence). The CDR3 DNA reads TGCAGTGCTAGATTGCGGGAGTGGAATGAGCAGTTCTTC. Its protein product is CSARLREWNEQFF.

The gene calls are TRBV12-3 or TRBV12-4 and TRBJ2-5, with 12 bases aligning to TRBD2. With V trimmed by 6 bases and J by 5 bases, 7 bases remained unmatched. The CDR3 has 15 residues. The CDR3 reads CASSLAGGRRETQYF. CDR3 DNA sequence: TGTGCCAGCAGCCTAGCGGGAGGGAGGAGGGAGACCCAGTACTTC.

CDR3 in DNA: TGTGCCAGTAGACCGGGAAGGTTCGGGGATTCACCCCTCCACTTT. Protein sequence: CASRPGRFGDSPLHF. The V call is TRBV19, the J call TRBJ1-6; no clear D gene. Germline loops: CDR1 LNHDA, CDR2 SQIVND (reference sequence). V dropped 6 bases and J dropped 8 bases, with 17 bases sitting between them. CDR3 length equals 15 residues.

This clonotype was observed a handful of times. The V and J genes are TRBV7-9 and TRBJ1-6; 8 bases align to TRBD1. The CDR3 loop spans 15 amino acids. Per the germline V gene, CDR1 is SEHNR and CDR2 is FQNEAQ (reference sequence). V lost 5 bases and J lost 9; bases outside the gene matches: 9. The CDR3 sequence: CASSPDRVRGSPLHF. DNA for the CDR3: TGTGCCAGCAGCCCGGACAGGGTACGTGGTTCACCCCTCCACTTT.

This sequence joins TRBV7-3 and TRBJ1-1, with a possible D match to TRBD1 (6 bases). The V end lost 5 bases, the J end lost 2 bases, and 9 bases lay between the germline ends. Looked up from germline, CDR1 is SGHTA and CDR2 is FQGTGA. CDR3 length: 13 residues. CDR3 in amino acids: CASSTDRNTEAFF. The CDR3 nucleotides are TGTGCCAGCAGCACGGACAGAAACACTGAAGCTTTCTTT.

The chain links TRBV20-1 to TRBJ1-3; D not certain. The V gene's germline CDR1 is DFQATT and CDR2 SNEGSKA (reference sequence). CDR3 length equals 15 residues. The V and J ends lost 2 bases and 1 base respectively, with 12 bases between them. The CDR3 spells CSARPHGGSGNTIYF. The CDR3 nucleotides read TGCAGTGCTAGACCCCACGGAGGATCTGGAAACACCATATATTTT.

The chain links TRBV12-3 or TRBV12-4 to TRBJ2-7; the D call may be TRBD1 or TRBD2 (5 bases each). V was trimmed by 5 bases and J by 5 bases, leaving 13 bases between them. The CDR3 consists of 13 residues. The CDR3 DNA reads as TGTGCCAGCAGTCCTACGGGACGCGACGAGCAGTACTTC. Translated: CASSPTGRDEQYF.